These 25 T cell receptor beta chains were sequenced from one sample in a study of cytomegalovirus exposure and HLA in healthy donors. Primers included in the PCR were 60 Vbeta and 13 Jbeta primers. Repertoires were generated with immunoSEQ multiplex PCR, while TCRdb's copy carries only in-frame clones and drops some. This table holds fewer than 200,000 clones, around four fifths found once. The sequenced material came from PBMCs. These receptors came from a woman in her 50s in good health and CMV-seronegative.

The chain combines TRBV5-1 with TRBJ1-6, with 7 bases fitting TRBD1. Germline CDR1 and CDR2: SGHRS and YFSETQ. The CDR3 length is 16 residues. With V trimmed by 0 bases and J by 2 bases, 2 bases remained unmatched. CDR3 in amino acids: CASSLEGTAYNSPLHF. The CDR3 bases are TGCGCCAGCAGCTTGGAAGGGACAGCCTATAATTCACCCCTCCACTTT.

The J gene is TRBJ2-1, the V gene TRBV19, with 10 nucleotides matching TRBD1. CDR1 LNHDA and CDR2 SQIVND come from the germline V gene (reference sequence). CDR3 length equals 16 residues. The V and J ends lost 3 bases and 4 bases, in that order; junction bases with no gene match: 6. In DNA form, the CDR3 reads TGTGCCAGTAGTATTTCCCGGGACAGGGGTTACAATGAGCAGTTCTTC. Residues: CASSISRDRGYNEQFF.

This chain links TRBV28 with TRBJ2-5, with D perhaps matching TRBD1 (6 bases). CDR1 is MDHEN and CDR2 is SYDVKM in the germline V gene. The CDR3 length is 17 residues. V dropped 3 bases and J dropped 6 bases, with 23 bases sitting between them. The CDR3 coding sequence is TGTGCCAGCAGTTTCGCAAGTCTCAGGGGAACCTCAAAGACCCAGTACTTC. Amino acids: CASSFASLRGTSKTQYF.

In this sample, this clone turned up a few times. In DNA form, the CDR3 reads TGTGCCAGCAGTTTACAATTTCTAGCGGCGCAACAGTTCTTC. Protein: CASSLQFLAAQQFF. The chain links TRBV27 to TRBJ2-1; TRBD2 agrees at 7 bases. Germline loops: CDR1 MNHEY, CDR2 SMNVEV (reference sequence). V lost 2 bases to trimming and J lost 13 bases; unmatched junction nucleotides: 11. This CDR3 is 14 amino acids long.

In nucleotides, the CDR3 is TGTGCCAGCAGTGAATGGCGGGGGGCCACGGATACGCAGTATTTT. Its translation: CASSEWRGATDTQYF. V usage is TRBV6-1 and J usage is TRBJ2-3, with TRBD2 matching 8 bases. The CDR3 is made up of 15 amino acids. V dropped 2 bases and J dropped 6; count of bases not matched to a gene: 7. Germline V gene data show CDR1 as MNHNS and CDR2 as SASEGT.

This sequence joins TRBV11-2 and TRBJ1-5; D unresolved. This CDR3 has 13 residues. CDR1 is SGHAT, CDR2 FQNNGV, per germline. The V and J ends lost 1 base and 5 bases respectively, with 6 bases between them. The DNA for the CDR3 is TGTGCCAGCAGCTTAGTCAGCGATCAGCCCCAGCATTTT. This translates into CASSLVSDQPQHF.

Concerning this clone itself: One end of the junction is discordant with germline, which a read error may explain. The chain uses TRBV7-7 and TRBJ2-1; TRBD1 matches at 7 bases. Germline lookup yields CDR1 SSHAT and CDR2 FNYEAQ (reference sequence). The CDR3 is made up of 14 amino acids. CDR3 protein: CASSLELQGRRQFF. For the CDR3, the DNA is TGTGCTAGCAGCCTGGAACTACAGGGGCGTAGGCAGTTCTTC.

The chain has TRBV4-3 and TRBJ2-6; TRBD1 aligns across 7 bases. This CDR3 contains 16 residues. From germline, CDR1 is LGHNA and CDR2 YSLEER. Trimming cost V 2 bases and J 0 bases; bases outside gene matches: 1. The CDR3 DNA reads as TGCGCCAGCAGCCAATACAGGGGCTCTGGGGCCAACGTCCTGACTTTC. It yields the protein CASSQYRGSGANVLTF.

The V and J genes are TRBV10-1 and TRBJ2-3; 8 positions match TRBD2. Germline V CDR1 and CDR2: WNHNN, SYGVQD (reference sequence). The J segment lost 2 bases and the V segment lost 0 bases, leaving 7 bases of the junction unmatched. This CDR3 region has 17 residues. The CDR3 is CASSESSLAGNTDTQYF. Written as DNA, the CDR3 is TGCGCCAGCAGTGAGTCGTCTCTAGCGGGTAACACAGATACGCAGTATTTT.

The V gene is TRBV21-1, the J gene TRBJ2-3; the D call TRBD1 from the table was never checked on the DNA. TRBV21-1 is recorded as a pseudogene. This CDR3 is 19 amino acids long. The CDR3 region is CASPNRGPGAAIFTDTQYF. The CDR3 DNA reads as TGTGCCAGCCCAAATAGAGGTCCTGGGGCGGCGATCTTCACAGATACGCAGTATTTT.

As regards this clone: One junction end disagrees with the germline gene, perhaps due to a read error. The genes are TRBV5-6 and TRBJ1-2, with 7 bases identical to TRBD1. CDR3 size: 15 residues. Germline values: CDR1 SGHDT, CDR2 YYEEEE. The CDR3 loop is CASSLGAGGSYGYTF. CDR3 nucleotide sequence: TGTGCCAGCAGTTTGGGAGCAGGGGGGTCCTATGGCTACACCTTC.

There are a few counts of this clone. J is TRBJ2-5 and V is TRBV7-8, with 8 bases fitting TRBD1. This CDR3 is built from 14 residues. V lost 5 bases to trimming and J lost 5 bases; unmatched junction nucleotides: 7. The germline gives CDR1 SGHVS, CDR2 FQNEAQ. The CDR3 loop reads CASSALTGEETQYF. The CDR3 coding sequence is TGTGCCAGCAGCGCCCTGACAGGGGAGGAGACCCAGTACTTC.

The genes are TRBV5-1 and TRBJ2-5; D perhaps matches TRBD1 (5 bases). Trimming pared 2 bases from V and 5 bases from J, leaving 10 bases between. Looked up from germline, CDR1 is SGHRS and CDR2 is YFSETQ. The CDR3 extends over 13 amino acids. The CDR3 nucleotides are TGCGCCAGCAGCTTCTCCAGGGCCGAGACCCAGTACTTC. Translated, it gives CASSFSRAETQYF.

This rearrangement joins TRBV7-2 to TRBJ1-5; D remains ambiguous. The germline V and J ends were trimmed by 4 bases and 0 bases, with 19 bases remaining between them. The V gene's germline CDR1 is SGHTA and CDR2 FQGNSA. The CDR3 has 18 residues. DNA for the CDR3: TGTGCCAGCAGCTCCTCTCCATGGCGGGAGAATAGCAATCAGCCCCAGCATTTT. It is translated as CASSSSPWRENSNQPQHF. The full variable domain, completed using reference TRBV7-2 and TRBJ1-5, is GAGVSQSPSNKVTEKGKDVELRCDPISGHTALYWYRQSLGQGLEFLIYFQGNSAPDKSGLPSDRFSAERTGGSVSTLTIQRTQQEDSAVYLCASSSSPWRENSNQPQHFGDGTRLSIL.

The chain recombines TRBV9 with TRBJ1-1; 7 nucleotides line up with TRBD1. The length of the CDR3 is 16 residues. Trimming removed 4 bases from V and 3 bases from J; junction bases left unmatched: 12. Germline V lookup: CDR1 SGDLS, CDR2 YYNGEE. The DNA for the CDR3 is TGTGCCAGCAGCCTGAGACAGGGCGGGGTCGACACTGAAGCTTTCTTT. This sequence encodes CASSLRQGGVDTEAFF.

This chain links TRBV5-1 with TRBJ2-1; D is unresolved. With 4 bases removed from V and 5 bases from J, the gap between germline ends came to 7 bases. Germline CDR1 reads SGHRS; CDR2 reads YFSETQ. The CDR3 is 12 amino acids. The CDR3 region has the DNA TGCGCCAGCAGCCCATACAACAATGAGCAGTTCTTC. This codes for CASSPYNNEQFF.

In this sample, this clone turned up a few times. The V call is TRBV4-3, the J call TRBJ2-5, with 7 bases lining up with TRBD2. The junction had 12 bases not matched to a gene; V was cut back by 4 bases and J by 4 bases. The germline gives CDR1 LGHNA, CDR2 YSLEER. The CDR3 spans 16 residues. CDR3 residues: CASSLTAGPRGETQYF. The CDR3 DNA is TGCGCCAGCAGCCTCACAGCGGGGCCAAGGGGAGAGACCCAGTACTTC.

Remarks on this clone: Sequence at one end of the junction differs from germline and may be a read error. CDR3 sequence: CPSSKQATSTDTQYF. Written as DNA, the CDR3 is TGTCCCAGCAGCAAGCAAGCCACTAGCACAGATACGCAGTATTTT. V usage is TRBV7-9 and J usage is TRBJ2-3; unclear D gene. This CDR3 comprises 15 residues. Germline V gene lookup returns CDR1 SEHNR and CDR2 FQNEAQ (reference sequence).

The genes are TRBV5-6 and TRBJ2-7, with unresolved D. Trimming pared 5 bases from V and 0 bases from J, leaving 12 bases between. Germline CDR1 SGHDT, CDR2 YYEEEE. The CDR3 consists of 14 residues. Written as DNA, the CDR3 is TGTGCCAGCAGGGAGACCGGTACCTCCTACGAGCAGTACTTC. Protein sequence: CASRETGTSYEQYF.

J is TRBJ1-2 and V is TRBV6-5; 10 positions match TRBD1. Germline CDR1 reads MNHEY; CDR2 reads SVGAGI. The CDR3 covers 14 residues. Trimming removed 8 bases from V and 4 bases from J; junction bases left unmatched: 7. The DNA of the CDR3 is TGTGCCAGCGGAAGCGGGACAGGGGCCTATGGCTACACCTTC. Protein: CASGSGTGAYGYTF.

The chain joins TRBV7-3 to TRBJ2-7; 7 bases fit TRBD2. From germline, CDR1 is SGHTA and CDR2 FQGTGA. This CDR3 has 13 amino acids. V lost 5 bases and J lost 6; bases outside the gene matches: 7. The CDR3 DNA sequence: TGTGCCAGCAGCCCCGGGGGAGGGAGCGAGCAGTACTTC. Translation gives CASSPGGGSEQYF.

J is TRBJ1-1 and V is TRBV7-9; 8 bases fit TRBD1. The CDR3 spans 18 residues. V trimming: 5 bases; J trimming: 4 bases; junction bases outside the gene matches: 18. CDR1 and CDR2 from the germline V gene are SEHNR and FQNEAQ (reference sequence). The CDR3 region has the DNA TGTGCCAGCAGCCAACCCTCAGGGGGCTGGGTTTACGGCACTGAAGCTTTCTTT. Protein product: CASSQPSGGWVYGTEAFF.

The chain combines TRBV15 with TRBJ2-5; 7 bases map to TRBD2. Germline V gene lookup returns CDR1 LNHNV and CDR2 YYDKDF (reference sequence). CDR3 length equals 14 residues. The ends lost 1 base at V and 5 bases at J; junction bases unmatched: 4. The DNA for the CDR3 is TGTGCCACCAGCAGAGGGCTAGCGGTTGAGACCCAGTACTTC. This sequence encodes CATSRGLAVETQYF.

The chain recombines TRBV5-4 with TRBJ2-1; D gene ambiguous. Germline V gene data show CDR1 as SGHNT and CDR2 as YYREEE (reference sequence). CDR3 length: 15 amino acids. V was pared by 0 bases and J by 0 bases, with 7 bases between. Here the CDR3 reads CASSLDTSSYNEQFF. The CDR3 nucleotides are TGTGCCAGCAGCTTGGATACAAGCTCCTACAATGAGCAGTTCTTC.

The rearrangement links TRBV5-4 to TRBJ2-7; TRBD1 matches at 7 bases. The CDR3 consists of 16 residues. With 0 bases clipped from V and 2 bases from J, the junction kept 8 bases outside the gene matches. CDR1 SGHNT and CDR2 YYREEE come from the germline V gene (reference sequence). The CDR3 DNA is TGTGCCAGCAGCTTGGGGGCCGGGACAGACCCCTACGAGCAGTACTTC. Amino acids: CASSLGAGTDPYEQYF. The whole variable domain, filled in from reference TRBV5-4 and TRBJ2-7, reads ETGVTQSPTHLIKTRGQQVTLRCSSQSGHNTVSWYQQALGQGPQFIFQYYREEENGRGNFPPRFSGLQFPNYSSELNVNALELDDSALYLCASSLGAGTDPYEQYFGPGTRLTVT.